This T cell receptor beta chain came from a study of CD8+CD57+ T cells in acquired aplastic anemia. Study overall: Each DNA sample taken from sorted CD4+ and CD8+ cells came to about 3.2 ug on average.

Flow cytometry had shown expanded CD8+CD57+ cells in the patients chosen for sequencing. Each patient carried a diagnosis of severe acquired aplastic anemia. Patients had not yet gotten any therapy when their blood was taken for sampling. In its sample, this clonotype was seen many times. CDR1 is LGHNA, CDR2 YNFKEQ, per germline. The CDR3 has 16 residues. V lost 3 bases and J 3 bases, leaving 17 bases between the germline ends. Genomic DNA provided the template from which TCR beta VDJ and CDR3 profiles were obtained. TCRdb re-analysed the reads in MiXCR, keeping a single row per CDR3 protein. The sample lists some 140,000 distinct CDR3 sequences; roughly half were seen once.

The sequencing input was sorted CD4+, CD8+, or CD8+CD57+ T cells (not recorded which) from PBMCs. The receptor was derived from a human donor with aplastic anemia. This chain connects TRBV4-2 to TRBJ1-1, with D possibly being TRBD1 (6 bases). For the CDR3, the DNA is TGTGCCAGCAGCCAGGCCTGGGGGGGCGGGGACACTGAAGCTTTCTTT. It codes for CASSQAWGGGDTEAFF.